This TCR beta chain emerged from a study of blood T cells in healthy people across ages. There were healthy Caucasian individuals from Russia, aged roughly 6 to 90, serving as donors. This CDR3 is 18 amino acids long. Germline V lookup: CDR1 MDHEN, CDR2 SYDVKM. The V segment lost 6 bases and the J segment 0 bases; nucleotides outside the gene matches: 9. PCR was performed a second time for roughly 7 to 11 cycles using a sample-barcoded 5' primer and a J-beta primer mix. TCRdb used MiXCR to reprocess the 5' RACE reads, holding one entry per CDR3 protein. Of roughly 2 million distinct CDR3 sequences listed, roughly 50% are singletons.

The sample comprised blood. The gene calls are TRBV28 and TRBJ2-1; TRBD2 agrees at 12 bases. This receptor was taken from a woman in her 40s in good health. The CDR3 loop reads CASRSTSGGKSSYNEQFF. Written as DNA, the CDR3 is TGTGCCAGCAGATCGACTAGCGGGGGTAAGAGCTCCTACAATGAGCAGTTCTTC.